This T cell receptor (beta chain) was captured in a study of T-cell reconstitution after alpha-beta-depleted transplantation in children. Researchers prepared the TCRbeta library using unique molecular identifiers, the study reports. TCRdb recomputed calls from the PCR reads with MiXCR, one row per CDR3 protein. The repertoire includes about 400,000 distinct CDR3 sequences, 13% of them detected once, and 4% to 5.5% sits in the top ten. This clonotype has at least ten counts. The ends were cut back, 1 base at V and 7 bases at J, with 7 bases in the middle. The CDR3 runs to 13 residues. Germline values: CDR1 SGHVS, CDR2 FQNEAQ.

This receptor was identified in a human donor who donated a stem cell graft to a child with Fanconi anemia. The specimen was PBMCs, collected from the stem cell graft. This chain joins TRBV7-8 and TRBJ2-2; the D is unclear. The CDR3 loop reads CASSLVIHGELFF. CDR3 sequence (DNA): TGTGCCAGCAGCTTAGTAATCCACGGGGAGCTGTTTTTT.